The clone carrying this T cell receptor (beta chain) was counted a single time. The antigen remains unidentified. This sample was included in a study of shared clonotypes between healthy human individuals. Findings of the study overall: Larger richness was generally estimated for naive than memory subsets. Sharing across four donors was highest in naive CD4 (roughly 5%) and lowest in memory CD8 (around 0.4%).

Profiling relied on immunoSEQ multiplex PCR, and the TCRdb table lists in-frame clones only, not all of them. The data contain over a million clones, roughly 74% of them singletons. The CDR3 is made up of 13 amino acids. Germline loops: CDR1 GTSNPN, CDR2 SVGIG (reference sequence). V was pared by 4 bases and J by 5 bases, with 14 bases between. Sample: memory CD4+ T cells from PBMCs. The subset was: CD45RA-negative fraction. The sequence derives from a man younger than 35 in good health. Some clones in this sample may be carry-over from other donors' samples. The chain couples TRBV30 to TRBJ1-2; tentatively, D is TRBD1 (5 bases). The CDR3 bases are TGTGCCTGGAACACCGGGACCGAGTATGGCTACACCTTC. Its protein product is CAWNTGTEYGYTF.